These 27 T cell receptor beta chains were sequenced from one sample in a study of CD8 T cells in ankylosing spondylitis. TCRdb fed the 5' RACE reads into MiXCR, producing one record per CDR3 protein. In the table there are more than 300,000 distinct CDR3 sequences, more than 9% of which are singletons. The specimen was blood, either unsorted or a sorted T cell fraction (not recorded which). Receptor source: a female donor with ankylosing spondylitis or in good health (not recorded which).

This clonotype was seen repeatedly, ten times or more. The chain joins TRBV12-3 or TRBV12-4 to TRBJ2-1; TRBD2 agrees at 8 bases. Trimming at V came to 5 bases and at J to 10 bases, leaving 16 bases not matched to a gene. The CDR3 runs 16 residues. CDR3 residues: CASSTSASGPDREQFF. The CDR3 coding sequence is TGTGCCAGCAGTACCAGTGCTAGCGGGCCGGATCGAGAGCAGTTCTTC.

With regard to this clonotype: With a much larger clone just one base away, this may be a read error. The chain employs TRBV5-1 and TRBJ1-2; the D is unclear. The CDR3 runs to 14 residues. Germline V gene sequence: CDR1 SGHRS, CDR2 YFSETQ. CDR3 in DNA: TGCGCCAGCAGCTTGGAATTGGGAGACTATGGCTACCCCTTC. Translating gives CASSLELGDYGYPF.

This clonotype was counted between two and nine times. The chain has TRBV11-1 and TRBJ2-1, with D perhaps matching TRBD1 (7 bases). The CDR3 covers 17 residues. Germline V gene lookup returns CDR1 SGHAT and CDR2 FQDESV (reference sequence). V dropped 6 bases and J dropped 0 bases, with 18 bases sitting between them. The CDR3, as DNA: TGTGCCAGCAGGGGAGGACAGGAGAGGAGCTCCTACAATGAGCAGTTCTTC. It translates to CASRGGQERSSYNEQFF.

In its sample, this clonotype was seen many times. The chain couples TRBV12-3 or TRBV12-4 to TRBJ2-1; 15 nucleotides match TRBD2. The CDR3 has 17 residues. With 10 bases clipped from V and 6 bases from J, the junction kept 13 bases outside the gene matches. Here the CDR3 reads CATAGTSGGIWANEQFF. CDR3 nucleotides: TGTGCCACCGCAGGGACTAGCGGGGGGATATGGGCCAATGAGCAGTTCTTC.

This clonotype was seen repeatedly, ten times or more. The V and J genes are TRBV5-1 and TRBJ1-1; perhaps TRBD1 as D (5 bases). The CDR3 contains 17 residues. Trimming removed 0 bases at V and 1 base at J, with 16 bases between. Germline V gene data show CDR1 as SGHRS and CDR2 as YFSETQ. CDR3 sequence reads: CASSLAPGPDSNTEAFF. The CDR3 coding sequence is TGCGCCAGCAGCTTGGCCCCAGGGCCCGATTCGAACACTGAAGCTTTCTTT.

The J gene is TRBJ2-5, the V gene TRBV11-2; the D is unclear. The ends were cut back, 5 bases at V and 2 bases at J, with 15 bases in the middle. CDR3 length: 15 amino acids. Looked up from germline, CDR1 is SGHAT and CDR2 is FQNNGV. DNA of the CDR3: TGTGCCAGCAGCCCCGCCCGGCACTTGCAAGAGACCCAGTACTTC. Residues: CASSPARHLQETQYF. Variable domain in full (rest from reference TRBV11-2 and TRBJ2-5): EAGVAQSPRYKIIEKRQSVAFWCNPISGHATLYWYQQILGQGPKLLIQFQNNGVVDDSQLPKDRFSAERLKGVDSTLKIQPAKLEDSAVYLCASSPARHLQETQYFGPGTRLLVL.

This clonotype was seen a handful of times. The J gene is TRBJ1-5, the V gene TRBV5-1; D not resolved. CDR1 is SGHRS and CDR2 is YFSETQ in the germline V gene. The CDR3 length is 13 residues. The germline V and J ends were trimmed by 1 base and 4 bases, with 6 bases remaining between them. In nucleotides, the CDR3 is TGCGCCAGCAGCTTGTATACAAATCAGCCCCAGCATTTT. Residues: CASSLYTNQPQHF.

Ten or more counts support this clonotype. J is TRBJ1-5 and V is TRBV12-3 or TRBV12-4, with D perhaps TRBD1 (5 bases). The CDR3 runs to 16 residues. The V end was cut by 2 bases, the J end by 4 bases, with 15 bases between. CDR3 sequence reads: CASSLRAYGGNQPQHF. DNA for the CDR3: TGTGCCAGCAGTTTAAGGGCTTACGGGGGGAATCAGCCCCAGCATTTT.

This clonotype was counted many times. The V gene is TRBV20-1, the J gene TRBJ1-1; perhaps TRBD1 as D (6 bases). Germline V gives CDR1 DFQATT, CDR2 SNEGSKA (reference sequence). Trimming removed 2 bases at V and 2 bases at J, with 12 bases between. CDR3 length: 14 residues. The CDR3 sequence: CSARIRGPNTEAFF. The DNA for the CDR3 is TGCAGTGCTAGAATCCGGGGGCCAAACACTGAAGCTTTCTTT.

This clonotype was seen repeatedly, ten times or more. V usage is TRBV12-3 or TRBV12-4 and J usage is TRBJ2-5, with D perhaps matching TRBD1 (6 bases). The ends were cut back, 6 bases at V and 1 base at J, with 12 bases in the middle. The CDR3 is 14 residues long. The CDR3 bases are TGTGCCAGCAGGAAGGACAGACTCCAAGAGACCCAGTACTTC. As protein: CASRKDRLQETQYF.

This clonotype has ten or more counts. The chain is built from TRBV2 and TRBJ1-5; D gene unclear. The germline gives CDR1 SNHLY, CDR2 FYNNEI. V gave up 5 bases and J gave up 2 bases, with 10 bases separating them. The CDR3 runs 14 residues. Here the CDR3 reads CASSWNKGNQPQHF. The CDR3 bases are TGTGCCAGCAGTTGGAATAAGGGCAATCAGCCCCAGCATTTT.

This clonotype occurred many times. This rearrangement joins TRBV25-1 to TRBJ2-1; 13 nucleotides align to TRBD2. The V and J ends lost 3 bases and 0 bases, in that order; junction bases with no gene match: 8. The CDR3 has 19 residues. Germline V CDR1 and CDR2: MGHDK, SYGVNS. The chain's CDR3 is CASSDPGLAGLSSYNEQFF. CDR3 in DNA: TGTGCCAGCAGTGATCCGGGACTAGCGGGATTGAGCTCCTACAATGAGCAGTTCTTC.

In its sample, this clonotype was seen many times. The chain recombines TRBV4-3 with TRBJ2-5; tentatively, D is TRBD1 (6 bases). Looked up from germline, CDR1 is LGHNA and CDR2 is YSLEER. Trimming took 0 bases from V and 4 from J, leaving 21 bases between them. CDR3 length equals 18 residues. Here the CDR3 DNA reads TGCGCCAGCAGCCAAGATGGGCCACAGGGTGTTGGTAGAGAGACCCAGTACTTC. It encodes CASSQDGPQGVGRETQYF.

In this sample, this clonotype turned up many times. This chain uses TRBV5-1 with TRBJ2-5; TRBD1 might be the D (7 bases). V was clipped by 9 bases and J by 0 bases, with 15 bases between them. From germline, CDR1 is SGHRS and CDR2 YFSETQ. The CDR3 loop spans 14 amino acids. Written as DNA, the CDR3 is TGCGCCACCAAGACAGGGACTCACCAAGAGACCCAGTACTTC. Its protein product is CATKTGTHQETQYF.

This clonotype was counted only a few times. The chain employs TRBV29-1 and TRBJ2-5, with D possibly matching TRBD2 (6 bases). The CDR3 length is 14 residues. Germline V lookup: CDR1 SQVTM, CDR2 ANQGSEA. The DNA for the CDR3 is TGCCCAGCTCGGGACGGAGGGGTCCAAGAGACCCAGTACTTC. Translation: CPARDGGVQETQYF.

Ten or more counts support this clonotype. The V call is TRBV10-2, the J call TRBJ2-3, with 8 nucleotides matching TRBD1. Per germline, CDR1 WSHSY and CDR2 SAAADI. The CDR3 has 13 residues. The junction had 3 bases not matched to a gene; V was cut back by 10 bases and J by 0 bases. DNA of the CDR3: TGCGCCATGTGGGACAGGAGCACAGATACGCAGTATTTT. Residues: CAMWDRSTDTQYF.

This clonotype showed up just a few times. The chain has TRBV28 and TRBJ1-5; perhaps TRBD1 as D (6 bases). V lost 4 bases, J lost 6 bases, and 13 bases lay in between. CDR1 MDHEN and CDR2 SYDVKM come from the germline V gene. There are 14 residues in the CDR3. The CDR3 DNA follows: TGTGCCAGCAGTTCCGACAGGACGGGTCAGCCCCAGCATTTT. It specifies CASSSDRTGQPQHF.

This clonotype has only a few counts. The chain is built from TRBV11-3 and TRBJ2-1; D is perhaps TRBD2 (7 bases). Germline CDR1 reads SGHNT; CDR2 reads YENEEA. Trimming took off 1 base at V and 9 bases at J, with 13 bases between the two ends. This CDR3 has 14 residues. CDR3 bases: TGTGCCAGCAGCTTAGGAGGAGGGGGGGTTGAGCAGTTCTTC. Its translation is CASSLGGGGVEQFF.

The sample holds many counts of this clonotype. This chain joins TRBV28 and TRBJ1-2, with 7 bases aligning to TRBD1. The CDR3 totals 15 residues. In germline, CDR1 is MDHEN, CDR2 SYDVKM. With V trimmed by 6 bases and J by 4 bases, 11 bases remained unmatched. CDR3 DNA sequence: TGTGCCAGCAGCCCCGCTCTGACAGGGAGCTATGGCTACACCTTC. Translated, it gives CASSPALTGSYGYTF.

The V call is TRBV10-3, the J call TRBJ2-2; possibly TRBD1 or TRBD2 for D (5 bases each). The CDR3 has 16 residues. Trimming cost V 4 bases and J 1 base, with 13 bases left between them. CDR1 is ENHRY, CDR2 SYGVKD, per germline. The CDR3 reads CAISGTGPMNTGELFF. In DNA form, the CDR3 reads TGTGCCATCAGTGGAACGGGACCGATGAACACCGGGGAGCTGTTTTTT.

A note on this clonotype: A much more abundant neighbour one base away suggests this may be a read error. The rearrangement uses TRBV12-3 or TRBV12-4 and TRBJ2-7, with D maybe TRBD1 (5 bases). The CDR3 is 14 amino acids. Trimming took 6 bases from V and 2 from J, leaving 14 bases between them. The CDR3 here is CASRSAGSPYEQYF. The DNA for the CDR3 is TGTGCCAGCAGATCCGCAGGGTCCCCCTACGAGCAGTACTTC.

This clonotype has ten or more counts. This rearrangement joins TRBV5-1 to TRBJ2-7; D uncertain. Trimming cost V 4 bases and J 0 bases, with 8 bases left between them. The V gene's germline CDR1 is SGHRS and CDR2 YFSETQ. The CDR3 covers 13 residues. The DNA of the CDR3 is TGCGCCAGCAGCATCGACACCTCCTACGAGCAGTACTTC. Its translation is CASSIDTSYEQYF.

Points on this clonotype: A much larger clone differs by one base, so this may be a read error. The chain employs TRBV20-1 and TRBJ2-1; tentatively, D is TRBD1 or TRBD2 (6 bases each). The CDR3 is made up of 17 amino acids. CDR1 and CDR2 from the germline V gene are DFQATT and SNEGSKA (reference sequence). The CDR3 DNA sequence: TGCAGTGCTAGAGATAACAGGGAGGCTCTTTTTACCCATGAGCATTTCTTC. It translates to CSARDNREALFTHEHFF.

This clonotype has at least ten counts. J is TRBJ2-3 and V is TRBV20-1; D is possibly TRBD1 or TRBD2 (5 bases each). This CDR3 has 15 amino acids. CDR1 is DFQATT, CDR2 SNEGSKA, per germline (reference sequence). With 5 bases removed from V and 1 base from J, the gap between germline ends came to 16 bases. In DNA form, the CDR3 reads TGCAGTGCTCCGATACCGGGGCCAGGCACAGATACGCAGTATTTT. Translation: CSAPIPGPGTDTQYF.

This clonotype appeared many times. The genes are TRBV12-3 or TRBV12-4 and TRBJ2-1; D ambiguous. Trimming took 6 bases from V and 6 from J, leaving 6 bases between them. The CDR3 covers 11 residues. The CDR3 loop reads CASSAINEQFF. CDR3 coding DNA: TGTGCCAGCAGCGCGATCAATGAGCAGTTCTTC.

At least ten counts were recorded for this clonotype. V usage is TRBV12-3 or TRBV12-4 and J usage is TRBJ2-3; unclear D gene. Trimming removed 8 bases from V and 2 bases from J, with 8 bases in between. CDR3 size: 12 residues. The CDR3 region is CASLEATDTQYF. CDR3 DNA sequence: TGTGCCAGCCTCGAAGCCACAGATACGCAGTATTTT.

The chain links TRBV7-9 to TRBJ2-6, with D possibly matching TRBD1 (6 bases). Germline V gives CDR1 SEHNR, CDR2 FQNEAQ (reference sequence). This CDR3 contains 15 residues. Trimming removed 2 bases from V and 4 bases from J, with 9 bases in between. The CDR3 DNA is TGTGCCAGCAGCTTAACAGGGACCGGGGCCAACGTCCTGACTTTC. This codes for CASSLTGTGANVLTF.